This record covers a single T cell receptor (beta chain). Its specificity is not known. The data belong to a study of CD4 T cells in relation to SARS-CoV-2 and coronaviruses. Study context: The restricting HLA molecule for shared crossreactive spike epitopes was mapped.

Uncultured naive and memory CD4+ T cells supplied DNA for deep TCR-beta sequencing. Here immunoSEQ multiplex PCR was the method, and the copy in TCRdb shows in-frame clones only, minus some. Of about 59,000 clones in the sample, approximately 90% were seen once. Study results and limitations: The assay detects memory recall responses, not culture-primed primary responses. No crossreactivity against non-spike viral proteins was tested here.

The unexposed donors gave CD4+ T cells in about 2011-2019, prior to COVID-19. The CDR3 has 17 amino acids. The ends lost 6 bases at V and 4 bases at J; junction bases unmatched: 15. The germline V gene encodes CDR1 SEHNR and CDR2 FQNEAQ (reference sequence). V usage is TRBV7-9 and J usage is TRBJ2-5; TRBD2 aligns across 9 bases. Sequencing used memory CD4+ T cells from PBMCs. The TCR originated in a human donor in good health. The CDR3 DNA sequence: TGTGCCAGCAGTAGAGGGGCTAGCGGGAACCAAGGAGAGACCCAGTACTTC. Its protein is CASSRGASGNQGETQYF.